The 23 T cell receptor beta chains presented below share a single source sample, sequenced in a study of response to subunit inactivated influenza vaccine. TCRdb called the RT-PCR reads again in MiXCR, with one record for every CDR3 protein. This sample yields fewer than 650,000 distinct CDR3 sequences, of which roughly 13% are seen a single time; about an eighth belongs to the top ten. The source was PBMCs from blood, collected 45 days after vaccination. These receptors all stem from a man aged 50 or older who received an inactivated influenza vaccine.

CDR3 bases: TGTGCCAGCAGTGAAGCGGGACGGGGGAATGAAAAACTGTTTTTT. The encoded protein is CASSEAGRGNEKLFF. The chain links TRBV2 to TRBJ1-4, with a tentative D call TRBD1 (5 bases). V was pared by 0 bases and J by 5 bases, with 10 bases between. The CDR3 totals 15 residues. Germline V gene sequence: CDR1 SNHLY, CDR2 FYNNEI. The variable domain in full, with the rest retrieved from reference TRBV2 and TRBJ1-4, is EPEVTQTPSHQVTQMGQEVILRCVPISNHLYFYWYRQILGQKVEFLVSFYNNEISEKSEIFDDQFSVERPDGSNFTLKIRSTKLEDSAMYFCASSEAGRGNEKLFFGSGTQLSVL.

The sample holds a few counts of this clonotype. The gene calls are TRBV20-1 and TRBJ2-7; D is unclear. V was pared by 6 bases and J by 2 bases, with 5 bases between. Per germline, CDR1 DFQATT and CDR2 SNEGSKA (reference sequence). The CDR3 length is 10 residues. The CDR3 loop is CSATPYEQYF. CDR3 in DNA: TGCAGTGCCACCCCCTACGAGCAGTACTTC.

The rearrangement links TRBV29-1 to TRBJ2-7, with 7 bases aligning to TRBD1. This CDR3 has 14 amino acids. The J segment lost 4 bases and the V segment lost 6 bases, leaving 12 bases of the junction unmatched. Germline values: CDR1 SQVTM, CDR2 ANQGSEA. CDR3 bases: TGCAGCGTGGCTACAGGGGTCTCGGGTTACGAGCAGTACTTC. Amino acids: CSVATGVSGYEQYF.

This sequence joins TRBV7-2 and TRBJ1-4, with unresolved D. The CDR3 totals 14 residues. V was shortened by 8 bases and J by 1 base, with 11 bases between the two germline ends. CDR1 SGHTA and CDR2 FQGNSA come from the germline V gene. Written as DNA, the CDR3 is TGTGCCAGCCGCCCACGAGTAACTAATGAAAAACTGTTTTTT. Encoded protein: CASRPRVTNEKLFF.

The chain recombines TRBV29-1 with TRBJ2-7; 10 bases map to TRBD1. The germline CDR1 and CDR2 sequences are SQVTM and ANQGSEA. J lost 3 bases, V lost 1 base, and 6 bases had no gene match. The CDR3 length is 15 residues. The CDR3 loop is CSVEGGRDRGYEQYF. For the CDR3, the DNA is TGCAGCGTTGAAGGAGGTCGGGACAGGGGCTACGAGCAGTACTTC.

In its sample, this clonotype was seen a few times. The V gene is TRBV7-2, the J gene TRBJ1-6; no firm D call. CDR3 length: 14 residues. V lost 1 base to trimming and J lost 11 bases, with 12 bases between them. Germline CDR1 SGHTA, CDR2 FQGNSA. CDR3 nucleotides: TGTGCCAGCAGCTTAGGGGTAGAAACGCCACCCCTCCACTTT. Protein: CASSLGVETPPLHF.

The rearrangement uses TRBV12-3 or TRBV12-4 and TRBJ2-3, with D tentatively TRBD2 (6 bases). This CDR3 is built from 13 residues. Trimming cost V 3 bases and J 5 bases, with 9 bases left between them. The CDR3: CASSFMGGDTQYF. CDR3 sequence (DNA): TGTGCCAGCAGTTTCATGGGGGGAGATACGCAGTATTTT.

This clonotype was observed a handful of times. The V call is TRBV12-3 or TRBV12-4, the J call TRBJ1-1; perhaps TRBD1 as D (5 bases). V was trimmed by 3 bases and J by 6 bases, leaving 14 bases between them. This CDR3 contains 14 residues. The CDR3, as DNA: TGTGCCAGCAGTTTGGGACCGCACGAGGCTGAAGCTTTCTTT. Protein: CASSLGPHEAEAFF.

This clonotype was found a few times. The V call is TRBV20-1, the J call TRBJ1-5; 11 nucleotides match TRBD1. CDR3 length: 19 residues. CDR1 is DFQATT, CDR2 SNEGSKA, per germline (reference sequence). Trimming took 0 bases from V and 1 from J; bases not matched to a gene: 11. This CDR3 reads CSARDRGTGGFGSNQPQHF. The CDR3 DNA is TGCAGTGCTAGAGACAGAGGGACAGGGGGGTTTGGGAGCAATCAGCCCCAGCATTTT.

V gene TRBV24-1 combines with J gene TRBJ2-1; TRBD1 is a possible D gene (6 bases). The germline V gene has CDR1 KGHDR and CDR2 SFDVKD. V lost 9 bases to trimming and J lost 1 base, with 21 bases between them. There are 17 residues in the CDR3. In DNA form, the CDR3 reads TGTGCCACCTCCGGGACCCCTAGAGGGGGATCCTACAATGAGCAGTTCTTC. As protein: CATSGTPRGGSYNEQFF.

The table lists this clonotype with a few counts. The genes are TRBV12-3 or TRBV12-4 and TRBJ2-5, with unresolved D. The CDR3 extends over 15 amino acids. V shed 2 bases and J shed 1 base, with 11 bases lying between them. CDR3 nucleotides: TGTGCCAGCAGTTTACAGCCCGGAAGCCAAGAGACCCAGTACTTC. It specifies CASSLQPGSQETQYF.

The J gene is TRBJ2-5, the V gene TRBV14, with D hard to call. The CDR3 spans 16 residues. The V gene's germline CDR1 is SGHDN and CDR2 FVKESK. V lost 0 bases and J 2 bases, leaving 13 bases between the germline ends. CDR3 nucleotides: TGTGCCAGCAGCCAAGATAATGCGGCAGGACAAGAGACCCAGTACTTC. This codes for CASSQDNAAGQETQYF. The full variable domain, completed using reference TRBV14 and TRBJ2-5, is EAGVTQFPSHSVIEKGQTVTLRCDPISGHDNLYWYRRVMGKEIKFLLHFVKESKQDESGMPNNRFLAERTGGTYSTLKVQPAELEDSGVYFCASSQDNAAGQETQYFGPGTRLLVL.

The table lists this clonotype with many counts. The V and J genes are TRBV28 and TRBJ1-2; D unresolved. Deletions cut 8 bases from V and 5 bases from J, with 6 bases between. Germline V lookup: CDR1 MDHEN, CDR2 SYDVKM. This CDR3 region has 10 residues. In DNA, the CDR3 is TGTGCCAGCTTCCAGTATGGCTACACCTTC. Its protein is CASFQYGYTF.

The chain couples TRBV7-2 to TRBJ2-6; TRBD2 is a possible D gene (6 bases). Germline CDR1 reads SGHTA; CDR2 reads FQGNSA. This CDR3 has 16 residues. Between the trimmed V and J ends, which lost 3 bases and 2 bases, there was a span of 11 bases. CDR3: CASSLLAWTGANVLTF. The CDR3 DNA is TGTGCCAGCAGCTTGCTAGCGTGGACTGGGGCCAACGTCCTGACTTTC. The variable domain in full, completed from reference TRBV7-2 and TRBJ2-6, reads GAGVSQSPSNKVTEKGKDVELRCDPISGHTALYWYRQSLGQGLEFLIYFQGNSAPDKSGLPSDRFSAERTGGSVSTLTIQRTQQEDSAVYLCASSLLAWTGANVLTFGAGSRLTVL.

CDR3 sequence reads: CAISESDRGAYLKTQYF. CDR3 bases: TGTGCCATCAGTGAGTCAGACAGGGGAGCTTATCTAAAGACCCAGTACTTC. The chain has TRBV10-3 and TRBJ2-5; TRBD1 matches at 8 bases. The V gene end was trimmed by 0 bases and the J gene end by 6 bases; junction bases not matched to a gene: 12. The CDR3 sequence is 17 residues long. Germline-derived CDR1 and CDR2 are ENHRY and SYGVKD.

This chain's CDR3 is CAISESIGAGGPHNEQFF. Written as DNA, the CDR3 is TGTGCCATCAGTGAGTCGATTGGGGCGGGGGGGCCTCACAATGAGCAGTTCTTC. The V call is TRBV10-3, the J call TRBJ2-1; 9 bases are a match to TRBD2. The junction had 11 bases not matched to a gene; V was cut back by 0 bases and J by 5 bases. The CDR3 extends over 18 amino acids. The germline V gene encodes CDR1 ENHRY and CDR2 SYGVKD.

This clonotype was picked up a small number of times. The chain is built from TRBV7-8 and TRBJ2-5; D gene unclear. Per the germline V gene, CDR1 is SGHVS and CDR2 is FQNEAQ. Trimming took off 5 bases at V and 1 base at J, with 11 bases between the two ends. The CDR3 loop spans 14 amino acids. CDR3 sequence (DNA): TGTGCCAGCAGCACGACGGCCTCCCAAGAGACCCAGTACTTC. Its protein is CASSTTASQETQYF.

This chain joins TRBV11-2 and TRBJ1-1, with TRBD1 matching 8 bases. CDR1 and CDR2 from the germline V gene are SGHAT and FQNNGV. Trimming took 6 bases from V and 0 from J; bases not matched to a gene: 6. The CDR3 has 15 amino acids. CDR3 sequence: CASRLNRGVNTEAFF. The CDR3, as DNA: TGTGCCAGCAGGCTAAACAGGGGGGTGAACACTGAAGCTTTCTTT.

This chain joins TRBV6-1 and TRBJ2-3, with 8 positions matching TRBD2. The CDR3 length is 17 residues. Germline values: CDR1 MNHNS, CDR2 SASEGT. Germline trimming cut 6 bases from V and 3 bases from J; bases unmatched to any gene: 14. The CDR3 sequence is CASRTQPLAGMTDTQYF. CDR3 DNA: TGTGCCAGCAGGACCCAACCGTTAGCGGGAATGACAGATACGCAGTATTTT.

V gene TRBV6-2 or TRBV6-3 combines with J gene TRBJ2-5, with 10 bases that match TRBD2. V shed 6 bases and J 1 base; nucleotides not matched to a gene: 5. This CDR3 is 15 amino acids long. Germline-derived CDR1 and CDR2 are MNHEY and SVGEGT. DNA for the CDR3: TGTGCCAGCAGACGTAGCGGGGGGTCCCAAGAGACCCAGTACTTC. Amino acid sequence: CASRRSGGSQETQYF.

This clonotype was picked up a small number of times. V and J are TRBV3-1 and TRBJ2-5, with D hard to call. Germline lookup yields CDR1 LGHDT and CDR2 YNNKEL (reference sequence). With 4 bases removed from V and 1 base from J, the gap between germline ends came to 10 bases. The CDR3 runs 14 residues. The CDR3 sequence is CASSPLFVQETQYF. CDR3 nucleotides: TGTGCCAGCAGCCCCCTTTTCGTCCAAGAGACCCAGTACTTC.

A few counts support this clonotype. The chain carries TRBV20-1 and TRBJ2-1, with TRBD2 identical over 11 bases. The length of the CDR3 is 12 residues. Trimming cost V 6 bases and J 9 bases; bases outside gene matches: 4. Germline V gene data show CDR1 as DFQATT and CDR2 as SNEGSKA (reference sequence). The CDR3 sequence: CSATGLAAEQFF. CDR3 nucleotides: TGCAGTGCCACGGGACTAGCGGCTGAGCAGTTCTTC.

With regard to this clonotype: This may be a read error, as it is one base from a much larger clone. V is TRBV5-1 and J is TRBJ2-7; the D call may be TRBD1 or TRBD2 (5 bases each). Germline CDR1 reads SGHRS; CDR2 reads YFSETQ. This CDR3 has 16 residues. The chain's CDR3 is CASSLVPTQGAYKQYF. The CDR3 coding sequence is TGCGCCAGCAGCTTGGTTCCTACCCAGGGAGCCTACAAGCAGTACTTC.